The 3 T cell receptor beta chains listed next were all sequenced from one sample in a study of blood T cell repertoires in COVID-19. This table comes from immunoSEQ multiplex PCR, and its TCRdb copy is limited to in-frame clones, with some not included. The profile shows around 260,000 clones, approximately 87% of them singletons. Sequencing was carried out using peripheral blood. The receptors were gathered from a woman between 50 and 59 years old with acute or convalescent COVID-19.

The CDR3 is CASSRDRAPGNTIYF. In DNA, the CDR3 is TGTGCCAGCAGCCGGGACAGGGCGCCTGGAAACACCATATATTTT. This chain uses TRBV3-1 (or the pseudogene TRBV3-2) with TRBJ1-3, with 9 bases matching TRBD1. V shed 4 bases, J shed 2 bases, and the junction held 3 bases outside the gene matches. CDR1 LGHDT and CDR2 YNNKEL come from the germline V gene (reference sequence). CDR3 length: 15 amino acids.

To note about this clone: Sequence at one end of the junction differs from germline and may be a read error. This chain connects TRBV29-1 to TRBJ2-1, with 16 nucleotides matching TRBD2. The CDR3 is 16 residues long. The germline V gene has CDR1 SQVTM and CDR2 ANQGSEA. This chain's CDR3 is CSVEGTSGRVYNEQFF. In DNA form, the CDR3 reads TGCAGCGTGGAAGGGACTAGCGGGAGGGTGTACAATGAGCAGTTCTTC.

This rearrangement joins TRBV25-1 to TRBJ2-1, with 8 bases aligning to TRBD1. This CDR3 spans 16 amino acids. V was pared by 2 bases and J by 8 bases, with 11 bases of the junction left unmatched. The V gene's germline CDR1 is MGHDK and CDR2 SYGVNS. The CDR3 nucleotides read TGTGCCAGCAGTGAAGGTGGAGCCAGGGGGCTCGATGAGCAGTTCTTC. Its protein product is CASSEGGARGLDEQFF.